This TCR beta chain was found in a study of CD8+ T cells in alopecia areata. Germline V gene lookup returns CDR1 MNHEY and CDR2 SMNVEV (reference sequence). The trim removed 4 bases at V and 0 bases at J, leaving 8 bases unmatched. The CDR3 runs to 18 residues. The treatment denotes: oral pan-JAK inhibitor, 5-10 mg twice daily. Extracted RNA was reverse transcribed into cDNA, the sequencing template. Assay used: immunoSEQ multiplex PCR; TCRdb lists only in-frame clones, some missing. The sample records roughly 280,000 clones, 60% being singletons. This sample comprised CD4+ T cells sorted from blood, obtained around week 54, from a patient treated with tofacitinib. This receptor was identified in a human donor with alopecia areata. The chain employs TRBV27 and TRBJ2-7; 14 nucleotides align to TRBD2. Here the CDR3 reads CASSSRTSGGHHSYEQYF. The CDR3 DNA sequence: TGTGCCAGCAGTTCTCGGACTAGCGGGGGGCACCACTCCTACGAGCAGTACTTC.